This is a list of T cell receptor beta chains from one sample in a study of T cells after yellow fever vaccination. TCRdb passed the 5' RACE reads through MiXCR, listing each CDR3 protein once. The sample lists about 630,000 distinct CDR3 sequences; around 12% were seen once. Here the sequenced sample was PBMCs, taken on the day of the yellow fever booster vaccination. The source is a man younger than 40 who received the YFV17D yellow fever vaccine. Each CDR3 is given with its conserved first and last residue. D genes are given only for firm matches. Size tells how often a clone was seen (once, few, many) or the class of an expanded clone, and some rows leave it out.

d_gene | j_gene | abundance | v_gene | CDR3nt | CDR3aa
NA | TRBJ2-5 | NA | TRBV12-5 | TGTGCTAGTGGTTTGGACACTGGGGGGGAGACCCAGTACTTC | CASGLDTGGETQYF
TRBD1 | TRBJ1-1 | few | TRBV5-1 | TGCGCCAGCAGCTCGCCGGGACAGGGGGCTGAAGCTTTCTTT | CASSSPGQGAEAFF
TRBD2 | TRBJ2-3 | few | TRBV9 | TGTGCCAGCAGCGTACAAGCGGGAGGTTCCGATACGCAGTATTTT | CASSVQAGGSDTQYF
NA | TRBJ2-1 | NA | TRBV12-3/TRBV12-4 | TGTGCCACCACCCGGGTCAATGAGCAGTTCTTC | CATTRVNEQFF
NA | TRBJ2-5 | many | TRBV7-2 | TGTGCCAGCAGCTTAGGAGGTGCCCGGGAGACCCAGTACTTC | CASSLGGARETQYF
TRBD2 | TRBJ2-1 | once | TRBV24-1 | TGTGCCACCAGTGATTTTCCGGGGGCTAGCGGGATGGGTGAGCAGTTCTTC | CATSDFPGASGMGEQFF
TRBD2 | TRBJ2-5 | few | TRBV11-2 | TGTGCCAGCAGCTTAGATCGAGGGAGGGGGACCCAGTACTTC | CASSLDRGRGTQYF
TRBD2 | TRBJ2-2 | few | TRBV5-4 | TGTGCCAGCAGCTCGTCCGTACTAGCGGGAGTCTCCGGGGAGCTGTTTTTT | CASSSSVLAGVSGELFF
NA | TRBJ2-5 | NA | TRBV7-2 | TGTGCCAGCAGCTTTACAGGGTGGGGAGAGACCCAGTACTTC | CASSFTGWGETQYF
NA | TRBJ2-2 | few | TRBV5-1 | TGCGCCAGCAGCTTGTATGCAGGGACCGGGGAGCTGTTTTTT | CASSLYAGTGELFF